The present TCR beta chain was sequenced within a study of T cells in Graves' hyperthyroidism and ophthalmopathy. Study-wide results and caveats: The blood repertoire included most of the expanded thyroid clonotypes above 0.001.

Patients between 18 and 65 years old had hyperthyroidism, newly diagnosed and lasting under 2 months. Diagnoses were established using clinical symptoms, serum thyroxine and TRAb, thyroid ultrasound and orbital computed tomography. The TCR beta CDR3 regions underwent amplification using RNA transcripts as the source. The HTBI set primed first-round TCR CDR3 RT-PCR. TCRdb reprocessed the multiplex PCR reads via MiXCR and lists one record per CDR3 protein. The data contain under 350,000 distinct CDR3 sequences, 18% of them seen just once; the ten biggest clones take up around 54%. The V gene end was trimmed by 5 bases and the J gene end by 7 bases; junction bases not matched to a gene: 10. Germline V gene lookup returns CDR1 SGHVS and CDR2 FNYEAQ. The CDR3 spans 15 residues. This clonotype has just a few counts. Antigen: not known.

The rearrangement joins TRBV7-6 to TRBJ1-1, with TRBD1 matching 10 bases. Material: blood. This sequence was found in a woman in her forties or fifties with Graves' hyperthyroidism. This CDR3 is CASSLGQGEVFEAFF. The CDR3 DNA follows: TGTGCCAGCAGCCTCGGACAGGGGGAAGTTTTTGAAGCTTTCTTT.